Presented here are 14 T cell receptor beta chains from one specimen sequenced in a study of OX40 agonist ivuxolimab in advanced cancers. Measured with immunoSEQ multiplex PCR; TCRdb has only the in-frame clones, and not every one. The sample has 65,000 to 80,000 clones, approximately 89% seen once; the top ten hold around 0.38%. The material sequenced was CD4+ or CD8+ T cells sorted from blood, taken in a trial of the OX40 agonist ivuxolimab. The receptors shown here come from an adult with an advanced solid tumor such as melanoma, head and neck, liver or kidney cancer.

The CDR3 DNA sequence: TGTGCCATCAGTGAGTCAAGAAGCGGGAGTAGCTACGAGCAGTACTTC. Its translation is CAISESRSGSSYEQYF. The V call is TRBV10-3, the J call TRBJ2-7, with 8 positions matching TRBD2. CDR1 and CDR2 from the germline V gene are ENHRY and SYGVKD. The trim removed 0 bases at V and 3 bases at J, leaving 7 bases unmatched. The CDR3 contains 16 residues.

The chain is built from TRBV20-1 and TRBJ1-1, with 7 bases aligning to TRBD1. Germline loops: CDR1 DFQATT, CDR2 SNEGSKA (reference sequence). CDR3 length equals 11 residues. Trimming took 3 bases from V and 6 from J; bases not matched to a gene: 1. For the CDR3, the DNA is TGCAGTGCTAGGCAGGGGGCTGAAGCTTTCTTT. Translating gives CSARQGAEAFF.

This rearrangement joins TRBV5-1 to TRBJ2-6; tentatively, D is TRBD2 (5 bases). V lost 0 bases, J lost 0 bases, and 10 bases lay in between. CDR3 length: 17 amino acids. Germline assignment: CDR1 SGHRS and CDR2 YFSETQ. The CDR3, as DNA: TGCGCCAGCAGCTTGGTTCCGGCGGGCTCTGGGGCCAACGTCCTGACTTTC. As protein: CASSLVPAGSGANVLTF.

This clone has just one count. This rearrangement joins TRBV15 to TRBJ1-2, with TRBD1 matching 7 bases. This CDR3 contains 15 residues. Germline assignment: CDR1 LNHNV and CDR2 YYDKDF (reference sequence). V lost 0 bases to trimming and J lost 6 bases; unmatched junction nucleotides: 7. The CDR3 region is CATSRDRQGRDGYTF. The CDR3, as DNA: TGTGCCACCAGCAGAGACCGACAGGGACGCGATGGCTACACCTTC. Full variable domain (remainder filled in from reference TRBV15 and TRBJ1-2): DAMVIQNPRYQVTQFGKPVTLSCSQTLNHNVMYWYQQKSSQAPKLLFHYYDKDFNNEADTPDNFQSRRPNTSFCFLDIRSPGLGDTAMYLCATSRDRQGRDGYTFGSGTRLTVV.

This chain joins TRBV19 and TRBJ2-1; D unclear. CDR3 length: 12 amino acids. Trimming took 3 bases from V and 9 from J, leaving 9 bases between them. The V gene's germline CDR1 is LNHDA and CDR2 SQIVND (reference sequence). CDR3 protein: CASSIASTEQFF. CDR3 bases: TGTGCCAGTAGTATCGCGTCGACTGAGCAGTTCTTC.

The rearrangement uses TRBV5-6 and TRBJ2-1; 10 nucleotides agree with TRBD2. The germline CDR1 and CDR2 sequences are SGHDT and YYEEEE. The length of the CDR3 is 15 residues. V was pared by 4 bases and J by 4 bases, with 5 bases of the junction left unmatched. The chain's CDR3 is CASSLSGRAYNEQFF. The CDR3 DNA reads TGTGCCAGCAGCCTGAGCGGGAGGGCGTACAATGAGCAGTTCTTC.

V usage is TRBV5-5 and J usage is TRBJ1-2; maybe TRBD1 (5 bases). CDR1 SGHKS and CDR2 YYEKEE come from the germline V gene (reference sequence). V was cut by 2 bases and J by 3 bases, with 8 bases left in between. The CDR3 has 13 amino acids. CDR3 nucleotide sequence: TGTGCCAGCAGCTTCTCGGGGGACTATGGCTACACCTTC. Its protein product is CASSFSGDYGYTF.

This CDR3 is CASSPLESGSETQYF. The DNA for the CDR3 is TGCGCCAGCAGCCCCCTCGAAAGCGGGAGTGAGACCCAGTACTTC. The chain carries TRBV5-1 and TRBJ2-5, with TRBD2 matching over 8 bases. Trimming cost V 4 bases and J 5 bases; bases outside gene matches: 10. The CDR3 contains 15 residues. Germline V gene sequence: CDR1 SGHRS, CDR2 YFSETQ.

This clone was seen once. V gene TRBV10-3 combines with J gene TRBJ2-5, with D tentatively TRBD2 (5 bases). V was trimmed by 6 bases and J by 5 bases, leaving 16 bases between them. The CDR3 has 14 residues. The germline V gene has CDR1 ENHRY and CDR2 SYGVKD. CDR3: CAIRTGKTGETQYF. The CDR3 region has the DNA TGTGCCATCAGGACCGGGAAAACTGGGGAGACCCAGTACTTC.

The chain is built from TRBV27 and TRBJ1-1; TRBD1 is a possible D gene (5 bases). V dropped 2 bases and J dropped 6 bases, with 10 bases sitting between them. Germline V gene lookup returns CDR1 MNHEY and CDR2 SMNVEV (reference sequence). The CDR3 has 13 amino acids. CDR3 in amino acids: CASSLEGGAEAFF. The CDR3 nucleotides are TGTGCCAGCAGTTTAGAGGGAGGGGCTGAAGCTTTCTTT.

The chain recombines TRBV5-1 with TRBJ2-7; no reliable D call. Germline V gene sequence: CDR1 SGHRS, CDR2 YFSETQ. The CDR3 is 13 residues long. Trimming removed 0 bases at V and 2 bases at J, with 6 bases between. This CDR3 reads CASSLVSTYEQYF. The CDR3 nucleotides read TGCGCCAGCAGCTTGGTTTCAACCTACGAGCAGTACTTC.

J is TRBJ1-4 and V is TRBV7-6, with a possible D match to TRBD1 (5 bases). Germline CDR1 is SGHVS and CDR2 is FNYEAQ. V was cut by 2 bases and J by 2 bases, with 9 bases left in between. The CDR3 runs to 15 residues. CDR3 loop: CASSLLGGTNEKLFF. CDR3 in DNA: TGTGCCAGCAGCTTACTGGGGGGGACTAATGAAAAACTGTTTTTT.

V usage is TRBV27 and J usage is TRBJ2-7; possibly TRBD1 for D (6 bases). The CDR3 contains 15 residues. Trimming stripped 5 bases from V and 4 bases from J, with 18 bases between. In germline, CDR1 is MNHEY, CDR2 SMNVEV (reference sequence). The CDR3 sequence: CASSLPGARWYEQYF. The DNA of the CDR3 is TGTGCCAGCAGTCTGCCAGGGGCTAGGTGGTACGAGCAGTACTTC.

A single count supports this clone. This chain links TRBV30 with TRBJ2-5, with D tentatively TRBD2 (6 bases). This CDR3 is 14 amino acids long. Germline assignment: CDR1 GTSNPN and CDR2 SVGIG (reference sequence). Trimming shortened V by 0 bases and J by 0 bases, and 8 bases separated the two germline ends. Written as DNA, the CDR3 is TGTGCCTGGAGTGTGGGGGGAAACCAAGAGACCCAGTACTTC. This gives the protein CAWSVGGNQETQYF. The entire variable domain, with the rest obtained from reference TRBV30 and TRBJ2-5, is as follows: SQTIHQWPATLVQPVGSPLSLECTVEGTSNPNLYWYRQAAGRGLQLLFYSVGIGQISSEVPQNLSASRPQDRQFILSSKKLLLSDSGFYLCAWSVGGNQETQYFGPGTRLLVL.